These T cell receptor beta chains were read from a single sample in a study of blood T cells in healthy people across ages. TCRdb used MiXCR to reprocess the 5' RACE reads, holding one entry per CDR3 protein. The sample includes over 500,000 distinct CDR3 sequences, more than 45% of them seen just once. Sequencing was done on a sample of blood. These TCRs come from a woman older than 75 in good health. The CDR3 runs from the conserved cysteine through the conserved F or W. A D gene is named only where the DNA matches it firmly.

CVSSLGQGNYGYTF,TRBV5-1,TRBJ1-2,TRBD1
CSAQAPDRAALHF,TRBV20-1,TRBJ1-6,TRBD1
CASSEVRGNTDTQYF,TRBV2,TRBJ2-3,.
CASSFTTGEETQYF,TRBV5-1,TRBJ2-5,TRBD1
CASSPGLQDEQFF,TRBV28,TRBJ2-1,TRBD2
CSVRLAGAQETQYF,TRBV29-1,TRBJ2-5,TRBD2
CSVEDYREGRNTQYF,TRBV29-1,TRBJ2-3,TRBD2
CASSSTTQTNTEAFF,TRBV18,TRBJ1-1,.
CSARDRLNQETQYF,TRBV20-1,TRBJ2-5,.
CSVRGLAGETQYF,TRBV29-1,TRBJ2-5,TRBD2
CASSLGTGGLWEQYF,TRBV7-2,TRBJ2-7,TRBD1
CASSFSQLNTGELFF,TRBV5-1,TRBJ2-2,.
CASAGAHNEQFF,TRBV11-1,TRBJ2-1,TRBD2
CASSARDRGANEQFF,TRBV7-2,TRBJ2-1,.
CSGKGTGNLAAGYTF,TRBV29-1,TRBJ1-2,.
CASAPAGGWEGNGYTF,TRBV3-1,TRBJ1-2,TRBD1
CASSVEGEGLYEQYF,TRBV9,TRBJ2-7,TRBD2
CATSRAGGYLTDTQYF,TRBV15,TRBJ2-3,TRBD1
CSVPTGGFTYNEQYF,TRBV29-1,.,TRBD1
CASSPTITSSYNEQFF,TRBV27,TRBJ2-1,.
CSARRSVTGELFF,TRBV20-1,TRBJ2-2,.
CASSRVGPAAGLDTQYF,TRBV6-2/TRBV6-3,TRBJ2-3,.
CASSVGQANSGANVLTF,TRBV7-9,TRBJ2-6,TRBD1
CSAGAGATDTQYF,TRBV20-1,TRBJ2-3,TRBD2
CASSFYRGANEQFF,TRBV5-6,TRBJ2-1,.
CASPSRVSNYGYTF,TRBV13,TRBJ1-2,.
CASSIDGTSSYEQYF,TRBV6-6,TRBJ2-7,.
CASSKRDGFYGYTF,TRBV27,TRBJ1-2,.
CASTLHTGELFF,TRBV12-3/TRBV12-4,TRBJ2-2,.
CASSPREYNEQFF,TRBV27,TRBJ2-1,.
CASSEFGPLNTGELFF,TRBV25-1,TRBJ2-2,.
CSARFLAVYNEQFF,TRBV20-1,TRBJ2-1,TRBD2
CASSSEGLYGYTF,TRBV5-1,TRBJ1-2,.
CASSVDQDRASESSYNEQYF,TRBV7-6,.,TRBD1
CSAREGGSSYKEQFF,TRBV20-1,TRBJ2-1,TRBD2
CASSFEAGAEYNEQFF,TRBV7-2,TRBJ2-1,TRBD2
CASSQNRGPYGYTF,TRBV7-2,TRBJ1-2,TRBD1
CASSLRAGIKGEQFF,TRBV7-2,TRBJ2-1,.
CSARDIRATNQEAQYF,TRBV20-1,TRBJ2-7,.
CASSLGTNTDTQYF,TRBV27,TRBJ2-3,TRBD2
CASNGVEGWGRGFYEQYF,TRBV28,.,.
CASSLDLGTRVWDTQYF,TRBV11-2,TRBJ2-3,.
CSVEEWASRYNEQFF,TRBV29-1,TRBJ2-1,.
CATSDRRNNQPQHF,TRBV24-1,TRBJ1-5,.
CASKAGPRADTQYF,TRBV12-3/TRBV12-4,TRBJ2-3,.
CASSLVGVIDTQYF,TRBV27,TRBJ2-3,.
CASSLALAGGTQYF,TRBV7-8,TRBJ2-3,TRBD2
CASSLYRLAGNTDTQYF,TRBV7-8,TRBJ2-3,TRBD2
CASSQETGTSSEQYF,TRBV4-3,TRBJ2-7,TRBD2
CASRIYRDGNTEAFF,TRBV6-6,TRBJ1-1,.